This record concerns one TCR beta chain sequence. Its target antigen remains unknown. No per-base quality is available; no much larger clone lies one base away. TCRbeta CDR3 regions were amplified from genomic DNA using the immunoSEQ Assay, a bias-controlled multiplex PCR. Under the source paper's analysis protocol: Nucleated cell counts per sample were estimated from amplification of reference gene primers within the assay. To quantify the absolute abundance of each unique TCRbeta CDR3 rearrangement, sequence reads were collapsed and filtered. For each sample, productive Simpson clonality was calculated by taking the square root of Simpson's diversity index across productive rearrangements. The source is immuneACCESS, and TCRdb retained only in-frame sequences with V and J called. Part of the clones is not carried over; for the studies checked, unresolved V genes explain less than half of this, and the remainder is unexplained. Clonal size and the V and J genes are those of that table, whereas D and trimming came from the DNA. The sample table records 150,000 to 200,000 clones; approximately 90% of these occur just once. Clones ranked in the top ten supply 4% to 5.5% of the sample.

The data were obtained in a study of blood T cell repertoires in COVID-19 (dated by TCRdb to about 2020). General notes on the study: Samples from collaborators originated in the United States, Italy and Spain and spanned both the acute and convalescent phases of COVID-19. The prospective study material was composed of cDNA or gDNA derived from T cells, B-cell-depleted T cells, or PBMCs. Subjects who had been exposed to COVID-19, were actively infected with it, or had recovered from it provided the deeply sampled blood TCRbeta repertoires that made up the dataset. A freely available public database, intended as a resource for researchers studying the immune response to SARS-CoV-2, is where the repertoires were released. The samples were drawn from two sources: the first 160 participants of the ongoing ImmuneRACE study, and about 1,300 subjects contributed by 6 global collaborators. A de-identified subject ID, COVID-19 status, age in years and sex were almost always included in the sample metadata. Where available, HLA class I and class II types were taken from metadata supplied by the sample provider and were not determined by assay-based typing.

The germline V gene (reference sequence) provides CDR1 GTSNPN and CDR2 SVGIG. From cysteine to phenylalanine, the CDR3 is 13 amino acids long. The retained sequence is limited to the CDR3, 39 bases, with the frame set at the first base. Unmatched junction bases come to 6, with V trimmed by 8 bases and J by 9 bases. Results the study describes overall, beyond this receptor: How much clinical and demographic metadata was included differed by source and by participant, and the metadata was provided uncurated.

Collaborating institutions collected whole blood in K2EDTA tubes following their own protocols. Collaborator samples were shipped for TCRbeta analysis as frozen whole blood, isolated PBMCs, or DNA extracted from either sample type. This receptor was obtained from a human donor in a cohort sampled during active COVID-19. The chain is encoded by TRBV30 joined to TRBJ2-3, with 15 bases aligning to TRBD2. Material for sequencing was peripheral blood. The CDR3 sequence is CALGLAGGWTQYF. In nucleotide form, the sequence is TGTGCCCTCGGACTAGCGGGGGGGTGGACGCAGTATTTT. The full variable domain, completed from the reference TRBV30 and TRBJ2-3 proteins outside the CDR3, reads SQTIHQWPATLVQPVGSPLSLECTVEGTSNPNLYWYRQAAGRGLQLLFYSVGIGQISSEVPQNLSASRPQDRQFILSSKKLLLSDSGFYLCALGLAGGWTQYFGPGTRLTVL.